This is a list of T cell receptor beta chains from one sample in a study of blood T cell repertoires in COVID-19. The protocol was immunoSEQ multiplex PCR, while the TCRdb copy is restricted to in-frame clones and leaves out a portion. Found here are hundreds of thousands of clones, roughly nine tenths of them singletons; the top ten hold around 2.1%. Material for sequencing was peripheral blood. Every receptor here comes from a man aged 18 to 35 with active or convalescent COVID-19. Both conserved end residues are part of each CDR3. Fields, in order: V gene, clone size, J gene, D gene, CDR3 protein, CDR3 DNA. A D gene is named only where the DNA matches it firmly. Part of the rows lack a size; the others show once, few, many or a class for expanded clones.

>TRBV14|NA|TRBJ2-3|NA
CASSHSRGITDTQYF
TGTGCCAGCAGCCATTCTAGAGGGATTACAGATACGCAGTATTTT
>TRBV5-1|NA|TRBJ2-1|TRBD1
CASSFLQDRPYNEQFF
TGCGCCAGCAGCTTCCTCCAGGACAGGCCTTACAATGAGCAGTTCTTC
>TRBV28|NA|TRBJ1-5|NA
CASSSRGGSNQPQHF
TGTGCCAGCAGTTCACGCGGAGGGAGCAATCAGCCCCAGCATTTT
>TRBV6-2/TRBV6-3|few|TRBJ1-2|TRBD1
CASSYRGQGDISFYGYTF
TGTGCCAGCAGTTACCGGGGACAGGGAGACATATCCTTTTATGGCTACACCTTC
>TRBV19|NA|TRBJ2-6|NA
CASAPQGYGANVLTF
TGTGCCAGTGCCCCCCAGGGTTACGGGGCCAACGTCCTGACTTTC
>TRBV19|NA|TRBJ2-5|NA
CASSEGSGGETQYF
TGTGCCAGTAGTGAGGGATCCGGAGGGGAGACCCAGTACTTC
>TRBV16|NA|TRBJ1-4|NA
CASSRNREVGEKLFF
TGTGCCAGCAGCCGAAACCGGGAAGTAGGTGAAAAACTGTTTTTT
>TRBV7-2|NA|TRBJ2-7|TRBD2
CASSITSGNYEQYF
TGTGCCAGCAGCATAACTAGCGGGAACTACGAGCAGTACTTC
>TRBV10-3|once|TRBJ1-1|NA
CAISPGKGDTEAFF
TGTGCCATCAGTCCCGGCAAGGGGGACACTGAAGCTTTCTTT
>TRBV11-2|NA|TRBJ2-7|NA
CASSQSWSSYEQYF
TGTGCCAGCAGCCAGAGCTGGAGCTCCTACGAGCAGTACTTC
>TRBV11-2|NA|TRBJ1-2|NA
CASSPTYYEGYTF
TGTGCCAGCAGCCCAACCTATTATGAAGGCTACACCTTC
>TRBV7-8|NA|TRBJ1-1|TRBD1
CASSAGQGIFTEAFF
TGTGCCAGCAGCGCGGGACAGGGGATCTTCACTGAAGCTTTCTTT
>TRBV7-9|NA|TRBJ2-7|NA
CASSHGGPYEQYF
TGTGCCAGCAGCCACGGGGGGCCCTACGAGCAGTACTTC
>TRBV7-9|NA|TRBJ2-5|NA
CASDLGSQETQYF
TGTGCCAGCGACCTGGGCAGCCAAGAGACCCAGTACTTC
>TRBV5-6|NA|TRBJ2-7|NA
CASSLGRGANEQYF
TGTGCCAGCAGCTTGGGTCGGGGGGCAAACGAGCAGTACTTC
>TRBV7-3|NA|TRBJ2-2|NA
CASSRMAGPGELFF
TGTGCCAGCAGTCGAATGGCGGGGCCCGGGGAGCTGTTTTTT
>TRBV3-1/TRBV3-2|NA|TRBJ1-4|NA
CASSQVTGGNEKLFF
TGTGCCAGCAGCCAAGTGACGGGGGGTAATGAAAAACTGTTTTTT
>TRBV29-1|few|TRBJ2-6|NA
CSVAGSGANVLTF
TGCAGCGTTGCGGGCTCTGGGGCCAACGTCCTGACTTTC
>TRBV6-6|NA|TRBJ2-7|NA
CASRQQGYEQYF
TGTGCCAGCAGGCAACAGGGCTACGAGCAGTACTTC
>TRBV5-1|NA|TRBJ1-1|NA
CASSPAGEGTEAFF
TGCGCCAGCAGCCCGGCAGGGGAAGGCACTGAAGCTTTCTTT
>TRBV7-9|NA|TRBJ1-1|TRBD1
CASSPRGQGATEAFF
TGTGCCAGCAGCCCTAGGGGGCAGGGGGCCACTGAAGCTTTCTTT
>TRBV6-5|NA|TRBJ1-6|TRBD1
CASMDRSQSLHF
TGTGCCAGCATGGACAGGTCTCAATCCCTCCACTTT
>TRBV19|NA|TRBJ2-2|NA
CASSIGGRTGELFF
TGTGCCAGTAGTATAGGGGGGCGCACCGGGGAGCTGTTTTTT